This entry lists 15 T cell receptor beta chains sequenced from one sample in a study of CD8 T cells in Susac syndrome. When the RNA was reverse transcribed, random hexamers were used with an input of 0.5 to 1 ug. Each CDR3 protein gets one entry after TCRdb re-called the immunoSEQ multiplex PCR reads with MiXCR. The sample contains roughly 300,000 distinct CDR3 sequences, around 83% of which appear only once. The sequencing sample was made of CD8+ T cells from PBMCs. The receptors here all came from a human donor with multiple sclerosis.

The CDR3 DNA reads as TGTGCCAGCAGCCGCCACCCGGGACAGCGGAATGAAGCTTTCTTT. Its protein product is CASSRHPGQRNEAFF. V and J are TRBV7-8 and TRBJ1-1; 7 nucleotides align to TRBD1. J gave up 7 bases and V 5 bases, and 13 bases lay outside the gene matches. The CDR3 totals 15 residues. Germline assignment: CDR1 SGHVS and CDR2 FQNEAQ. The variable domain in full, with the rest retrieved from reference TRBV7-8 and TRBJ1-1, is GAGVSQSPRYKVAKRGQDVALRCDPISGHVSLFWYQQALGQGPEFLTYFQNEAQLDKSGLPSDRFFAERPEGSVSTLKIQRTQQEDSAVYLCASSRHPGQRNEAFFGQGTRLTVV.

V is TRBV7-9 and J is TRBJ2-7, with TRBD2 identical over 13 bases. CDR3 length: 16 amino acids. Losses at the gene ends were 1 base for V and 2 bases for J; bases not matched to a gene: 2. From germline, CDR1 is SEHNR and CDR2 FQNEAQ (reference sequence). The CDR3 protein is CASSLGGLAGPYEQYF. In nucleotides, the CDR3 is TGTGCCAGCAGCTTAGGGGGACTAGCGGGACCCTACGAGCAGTACTTC.

V gene TRBV20-1 combines with J gene TRBJ2-7, with D unclear. The germline CDR1 and CDR2 sequences are DFQATT and SNEGSKA (reference sequence). V was clipped by 1 base and J by 3 bases, with 7 bases between them. The CDR3 consists of 12 residues. CDR3 in amino acids: CSARGRNYEQYF. DNA for the CDR3: TGCAGTGCTAGAGGTCGGAACTACGAGCAGTACTTC.

This clonotype was seen more than once but under ten times. This sequence joins TRBV27 and TRBJ2-1, with TRBD2 identical over 7 bases. J lost 10 bases, V lost 2 bases, and 8 bases had no gene match. The CDR3 is 14 residues long. Germline V gene sequence: CDR1 MNHEY, CDR2 SMNVEV (reference sequence). The CDR3 sequence: CASSLTDGRGEQFF. The DNA for the CDR3 is TGTGCCAGCAGTTTAACCGACGGGCGGGGGGAGCAGTTCTTC.

The genes are TRBV7-9 and TRBJ2-3, with 11 bases that match TRBD2. Germline V gene lookup returns CDR1 SEHNR and CDR2 FQNEAQ (reference sequence). Germline trimming cut 6 bases from V and 5 bases from J; bases unmatched to any gene: 10. This CDR3 is 16 amino acids long. The CDR3 DNA is TGTGCCAGCAGTCTAACTAGCGGGAGATCCTTAGATACGCAGTATTTT. Amino acids: CASSLTSGRSLDTQYF.

Comments on this clonotype: At one boundary the junction diverges from the germline segment, which might be a read error. This chain connects TRBV7-8 to TRBJ2-7; the D is unclear. The CDR3 is made up of 12 amino acids. The germline CDR1 and CDR2 sequences are SGHVS and FQNEAQ. CDR3 nucleotide sequence: TGTACCAGCAGCTTAACCGACTACGAGCAGTACTTC. Protein product: CTSSLTDYEQYF.

The rearrangement uses TRBV19 and TRBJ1-5, with D hard to call. Germline CDR1 and CDR2: LNHDA and SQIVND (reference sequence). The CDR3 has 13 amino acids. V shed 10 bases and J shed 3 bases, with 13 bases lying between them. CDR3 sequence: CATERRANQPQHF. The CDR3 nucleotides are TGTGCCACCGAAAGACGAGCCAATCAGCCCCAGCATTTT.

The rearrangement uses TRBV4-1 and TRBJ2-2, with 8 bases that match TRBD1. V was clipped by 1 base and J by 15 bases; unmatched bases: 10. CDR3 length equals 14 residues. Germline CDR1 and CDR2: MGHRA and YSYEKL. The CDR3 is CASSQGQGNRLVFF. In DNA form, the CDR3 reads TGCGCCAGCAGCCAAGGACAGGGGAATCGACTGGTGTTTTTT.

This chain connects TRBV7-6 to TRBJ2-6; D remains unclear. This CDR3 has 17 amino acids. V gave up 2 bases and J gave up 3 bases, with 14 bases separating them. Germline CDR1 reads SGHVS; CDR2 reads FNYEAQ. CDR3 loop: CASSLSSFGDGANVLTF. In nucleotides, the CDR3 is TGTGCCAGCAGCTTAAGTTCCTTTGGGGATGGGGCCAACGTCCTGACTTTC.

The CDR3 protein is CSVDEQPYNEQFF. The DNA for the CDR3 is TGCAGCGTTGACGAGCAACCCTACAATGAGCAGTTCTTC. The chain has TRBV29-1 and TRBJ2-1; D uncertain. The V end lost 3 bases, the J end lost 2 bases, and 8 bases lay between the germline ends. Germline V gene sequence: CDR1 SQVTM, CDR2 ANQGSEA. This CDR3 spans 13 amino acids.

V is TRBV28 and J is TRBJ2-7; 7 nucleotides match TRBD2. The CDR3 loop spans 14 amino acids. Germline assignment: CDR1 MDHEN and CDR2 SYDVKM. The ends lost 3 bases at V and 6 bases at J; junction bases unmatched: 8. The CDR3 loop is CASSFGRGGTEQYF. CDR3 nucleotides: TGTGCCAGCAGTTTTGGGAGGGGAGGGACCGAGCAGTACTTC.

The V gene is TRBV12-3 or TRBV12-4, the J gene TRBJ1-2; tentative D call: TRBD1 (6 bases). The germline V and J ends were trimmed by 5 bases and 4 bases, with 11 bases remaining between them. The CDR3 is made up of 13 amino acids. The CDR3 DNA follows: TGTGCCAGCAGTCCCGGGACACCCTATGGCTACACCTTC. This gives the protein CASSPGTPYGYTF.

The chain is built from TRBV27 and TRBJ1-1; D is perhaps TRBD1 (6 bases). V lost 2 bases and J lost 1, with 11 bases in between. The germline V gene encodes CDR1 MNHEY and CDR2 SMNVEV (reference sequence). This CDR3 has 15 amino acids. The CDR3 sequence: CASSLGQLGNTEAFF. CDR3 nucleotides: TGTGCCAGCAGTTTAGGACAGCTCGGGAACACTGAAGCTTTCTTT.

This sequence joins TRBV7-9 and TRBJ2-5, with 7 nucleotides matching TRBD1. V lost 4 bases to trimming and J lost 2 bases; unmatched junction nucleotides: 10. CDR1 and CDR2 (germline): SEHNR, FQNEAQ (reference sequence). The CDR3 length is 16 residues. The chain's CDR3 is CASSYRTRQGQETQYF. The CDR3 DNA is TGTGCCAGCAGCTATAGGACCCGACAGGGACAAGAGACCCAGTACTTC.

This chain joins TRBV19 and TRBJ1-1, with 12 bases that match TRBD1. The germline CDR1 and CDR2 sequences are LNHDA and SQIVND (reference sequence). The J segment lost 5 bases and the V segment lost 7 bases, leaving 11 bases of the junction unmatched. The CDR3 totals 16 residues. This chain's CDR3 is CASIRDRGQLGTEAFF. For the CDR3, the DNA is TGTGCCAGTATTCGGGACAGGGGGCAGCTTGGTACTGAAGCTTTCTTT.